The 7 T cell receptor beta chains listed next were all sequenced from one sample in a study of blood T cell repertoires in COVID-19. Some clones are missing from TCRdb's copy, which holds only in-frame ones; the method was immunoSEQ multiplex PCR. The sample has fewer than 200,000 clones, approximately 80% seen once. Input material: peripheral blood. The receptor source for this set is an elderly woman with COVID-19, enrolled during active disease.

The gene calls are TRBV5-1 and TRBJ2-1; tentatively, D is TRBD2 (6 bases). CDR3 length: 12 amino acids. With 4 bases removed from V and 6 bases from J, the gap between germline ends came to 8 bases. Per the germline V gene, CDR1 is SGHRS and CDR2 is YFSETQ. CDR3 bases: TGCGCCAGCAGCCCAGCGGGCAATGAGCAGTTCTTC. Its protein is CASSPAGNEQFF.

By share of the sample, this clone is medium-sized. The same CDR3 is also encoded by other DNA sequences in this sample. V is TRBV5-6 and J is TRBJ1-1; a weak D match, TRBD1 (5 bases). CDR3 size: 12 residues. The V gene's germline CDR1 is SGHDT and CDR2 YYEEEE. The V gene lost 0 bases and the J gene lost 11 bases, with 11 bases spanning the gap. CDR3 sequence: CASSLGRGGAFF. The CDR3 nucleotides read TGTGCCAGCAGCTTGGGTAGGGGAGGCGCTTTCTTT.

This sequence joins TRBV18 and TRBJ2-1; D gene uncertain. CDR1 is KGHSH and CDR2 is LQKENI in the germline V gene. V was clipped by 2 bases and J by 0 bases, with 11 bases between them. This CDR3 contains 16 residues. CDR3 DNA: TGTGCCAGCTCACCAGGTTATCTACCCTCCTACAATGAGCAGTTCTTC. It yields the protein CASSPGYLPSYNEQFF.

The chain joins TRBV11-3 to TRBJ2-3; 13 bases map to TRBD2. Germline CDR1 reads SGHNT; CDR2 reads YENEEA. CDR3 length: 16 amino acids. V trimming: 5 bases; J trimming: 2 bases; junction bases outside the gene matches: 4. The CDR3 loop reads CASSRLAGGSTDTQYF. CDR3 in DNA: TGTGCCAGCAGCCGACTAGCGGGGGGTTCCACAGATACGCAGTATTTT.

The chain recombines TRBV5-4 with TRBJ2-7; 8 bases fit TRBD1. The CDR3 loop spans 14 amino acids. The germline V gene encodes CDR1 SGHNT and CDR2 YYREEE (reference sequence). Trimming cost V 3 bases and J 7 bases; bases outside gene matches: 9. CDR3 DNA: TGTGCCAGCAGCTCGCCCCAGGGGGCGGGGGAGCAGTACTTC. This encodes CASSSPQGAGEQYF.

This chain connects TRBV5-4 to TRBJ1-1; 8 bases align to TRBD1. CDR3 length equals 12 residues. V shed 4 bases and J 7 bases; nucleotides not matched to a gene: 3. Germline CDR1 is SGHNT and CDR2 is YYREEE (reference sequence). CDR3 region: CASSAGTGEAFF. The CDR3 DNA follows: TGTGCCAGCAGCGCCGGGACAGGTGAAGCTTTCTTT.

This chain joins TRBV7-9 and TRBJ1-1; D is possibly TRBD1 (5 bases). The CDR3 contains 15 residues. V gave up 4 bases and J gave up 4 bases, with 16 bases separating them. From germline, CDR1 is SEHNR and CDR2 FQNEAQ (reference sequence). CDR3 residues: CASSSHGGGSTEAFF. The DNA of the CDR3 is TGTGCCAGCAGCTCCCACGGGGGGGGTAGCACTGAAGCTTTCTTT. Filled out from reference TRBV7-9 and TRBJ1-1, the complete variable domain reads DTGVSQNPRHKITKRGQNVTFRCDPISEHNRLYWYRQTLGQGPEFLTYFQNEAQLEKSRLLSDRFSAERPKGSFSTLEIQRTEQGDSAMYLCASSSHGGGSTEAFFGQGTRLTVV.